This record looks at one T cell receptor beta chain sequence and its context. Its specificity is unknown. PCR used 60 Vbeta primers and 13 Jbeta primers. Only in-frame clones appear in the TCRdb table, and some are missing; sequencing was by immunoSEQ multiplex PCR. The repertoire consists of roughly 120,000 clones, with about 74% occurring once and the leading ten covering approximately 3.9%. This entry belongs to a study of cytomegalovirus exposure and HLA in healthy donors. Findings of the study overall: There were some V segments, including TRBV6-2 and TRBV6-3, excluded as indistinguishable.

The CDR3 contains 16 residues. Germline-derived CDR1 and CDR2 are SGHAT and FQNNGV. V shed 5 bases and J 7 bases; nucleotides not matched to a gene: 9. The origin of this receptor is a woman in her forties or fifties in good health and CMV-seropositive. The sample taken for sequencing was PBMCs. The chain joins TRBV11-2 to TRBJ1-5, with 12 bases identical to TRBD1. The CDR3 spells CASSPSGTGGRQPQHF. Here the CDR3 DNA reads TGTGCCAGCAGCCCCTCCGGGACAGGGGGCCGGCAGCCCCAGCATTTT.